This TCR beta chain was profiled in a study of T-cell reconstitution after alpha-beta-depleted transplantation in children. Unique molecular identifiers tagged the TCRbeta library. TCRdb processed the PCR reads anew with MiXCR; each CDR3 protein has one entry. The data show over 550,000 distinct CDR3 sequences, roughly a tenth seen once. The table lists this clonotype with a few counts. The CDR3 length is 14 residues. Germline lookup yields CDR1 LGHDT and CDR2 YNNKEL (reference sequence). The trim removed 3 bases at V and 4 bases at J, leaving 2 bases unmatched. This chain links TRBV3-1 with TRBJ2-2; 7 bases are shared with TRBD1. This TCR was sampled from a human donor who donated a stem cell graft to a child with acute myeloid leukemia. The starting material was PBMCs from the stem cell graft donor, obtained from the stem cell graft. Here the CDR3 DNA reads TGTGCCAGCAGCCAGTCAGGGGGCACCGGGGAGCTGTTTTTT. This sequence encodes CASSQSGGTGELFF.